This T cell receptor beta chain was sequenced during a study of T cells in Graves' hyperthyroidism and ophthalmopathy. Study results and limitations: Ophthalmopathy was model-predicted a median approximately 6.9 months pre-onset.

Trimming removed 4 bases at V and 2 bases at J, with 14 bases between. From germline, CDR1 is LGHDT and CDR2 YNNKEL (reference sequence). The CDR3 is 15 amino acids. The investigators amplified TCR beta CDR3 regions from RNA transcripts. TCR CDR3 underwent first-round RT-PCR with the HTBI primer set. Using its own MiXCR run on the multiplex PCR reads, TCRdb lists one record per CDR3 protein. The table lists hundreds of thousands of distinct CDR3 sequences, 14% of them singletons. This clonotype has a count of ten or more. What it binds is unknown. Uncontrolled infection, other autoimmune disease, pregnancy and lactation each barred patients from inclusion.

This rearrangement joins TRBV3-1 to TRBJ2-5; D unclear. The sequenced material came from blood. The source of this sequence is a young woman with Graves' hyperthyroidism. Here the CDR3 DNA reads TGTGCCAGCAGCCCGCGGCTCATGCAACAAGAGACCCAGTACTTC. It specifies CASSPRLMQQETQYF.